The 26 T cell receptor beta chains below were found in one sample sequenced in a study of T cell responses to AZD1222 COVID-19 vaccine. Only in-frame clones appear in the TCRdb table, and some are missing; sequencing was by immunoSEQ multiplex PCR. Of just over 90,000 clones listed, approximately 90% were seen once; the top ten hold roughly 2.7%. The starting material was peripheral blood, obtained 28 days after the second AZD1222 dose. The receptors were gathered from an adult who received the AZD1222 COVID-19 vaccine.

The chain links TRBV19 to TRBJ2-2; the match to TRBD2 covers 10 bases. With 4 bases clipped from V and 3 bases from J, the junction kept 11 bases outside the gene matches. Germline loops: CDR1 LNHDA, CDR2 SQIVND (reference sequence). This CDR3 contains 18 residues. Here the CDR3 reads CASSTQLAGLSYTGELFF. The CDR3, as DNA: TGTGCCAGTAGTACCCAACTAGCGGGACTTTCGTACACCGGGGAGCTGTTTTTT.

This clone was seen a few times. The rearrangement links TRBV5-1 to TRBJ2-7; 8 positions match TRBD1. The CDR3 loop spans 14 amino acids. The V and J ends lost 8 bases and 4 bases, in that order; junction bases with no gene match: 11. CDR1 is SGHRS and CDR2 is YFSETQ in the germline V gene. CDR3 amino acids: CASKGAGGTYEQYF. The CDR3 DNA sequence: TGCGCCAGTAAGGGGGCAGGGGGCACATACGAGCAGTACTTC.

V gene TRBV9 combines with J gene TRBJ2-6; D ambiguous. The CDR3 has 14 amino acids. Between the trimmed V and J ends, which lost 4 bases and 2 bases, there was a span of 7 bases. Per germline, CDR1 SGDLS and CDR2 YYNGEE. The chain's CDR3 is CASSPSPGANVLTF. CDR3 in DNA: TGTGCCAGCAGCCCCTCGCCTGGGGCCAACGTCCTGACTTTC.

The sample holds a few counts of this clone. CDR3 sequence reads: CASSSPGVGYTGELFF. DNA for the CDR3: TGTGCCAGCAGTTCCCCCGGGGTGGGGTACACCGGGGAGCTGTTTTTT. The V gene is TRBV28, the J gene TRBJ2-2; maybe TRBD2 (5 bases). Germline CDR1 is MDHEN and CDR2 is SYDVKM. Trimming took off 4 bases at V and 3 bases at J, with 15 bases between the two ends. The CDR3 totals 16 residues.

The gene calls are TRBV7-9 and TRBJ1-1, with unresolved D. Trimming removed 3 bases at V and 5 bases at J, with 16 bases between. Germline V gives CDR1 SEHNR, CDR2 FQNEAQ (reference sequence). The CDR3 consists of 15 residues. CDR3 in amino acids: CASSLVEQLVTEAFF. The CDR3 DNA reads TGTGCCAGCAGCTTGGTCGAGCAGCTGGTAACTGAAGCTTTCTTT. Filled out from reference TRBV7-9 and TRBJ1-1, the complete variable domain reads DTGVSQNPRHKITKRGQNVTFRCDPISEHNRLYWYRQTLGQGPEFLTYFQNEAQLEKSRLLSDRFSAERPKGSFSTLEIQRTEQGDSAMYLCASSLVEQLVTEAFFGQGTRLTVV.

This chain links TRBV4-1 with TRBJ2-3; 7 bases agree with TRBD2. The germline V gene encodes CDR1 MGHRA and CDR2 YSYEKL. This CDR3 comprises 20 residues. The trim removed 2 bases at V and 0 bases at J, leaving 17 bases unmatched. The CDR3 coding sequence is TGCGCCAGCAGCCAAAGCCGACTAGCAGAAGTCTACTCTAGCACAGATACGCAGTATTTT. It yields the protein CASSQSRLAEVYSSTDTQYF.

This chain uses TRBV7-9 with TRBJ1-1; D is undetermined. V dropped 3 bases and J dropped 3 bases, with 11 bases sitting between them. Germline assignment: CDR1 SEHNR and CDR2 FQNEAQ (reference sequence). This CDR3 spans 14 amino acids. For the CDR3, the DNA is TGTGCCAGCAGCTTTTGGGTCGGGGACACTGAAGCTTTCTTT. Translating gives CASSFWVGDTEAFF.

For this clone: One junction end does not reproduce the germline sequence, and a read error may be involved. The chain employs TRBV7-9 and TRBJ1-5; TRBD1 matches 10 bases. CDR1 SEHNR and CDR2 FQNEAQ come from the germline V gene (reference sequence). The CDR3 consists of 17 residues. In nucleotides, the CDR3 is TGTGCCAGCAGCCTAGCTGAACGGGACAGGGGAAATCAGCCCCAGCATTTT. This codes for CASSLAERDRGNQPQHF.

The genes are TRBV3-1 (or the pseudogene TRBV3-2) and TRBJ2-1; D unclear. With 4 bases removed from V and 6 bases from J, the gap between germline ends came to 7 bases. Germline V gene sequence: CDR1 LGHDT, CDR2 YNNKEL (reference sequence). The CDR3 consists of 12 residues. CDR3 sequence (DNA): TGTGCCAGCAGCCCCTGGGGCAATGAGCAGTTCTTC. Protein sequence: CASSPWGNEQFF.

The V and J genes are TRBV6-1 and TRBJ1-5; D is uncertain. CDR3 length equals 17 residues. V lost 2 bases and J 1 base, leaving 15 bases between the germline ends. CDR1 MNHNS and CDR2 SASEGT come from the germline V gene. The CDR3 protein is CASSEWASHSSNQPQHF. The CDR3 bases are TGTGCCAGCAGTGAATGGGCCAGCCACTCAAGCAATCAGCCCCAGCATTTT.

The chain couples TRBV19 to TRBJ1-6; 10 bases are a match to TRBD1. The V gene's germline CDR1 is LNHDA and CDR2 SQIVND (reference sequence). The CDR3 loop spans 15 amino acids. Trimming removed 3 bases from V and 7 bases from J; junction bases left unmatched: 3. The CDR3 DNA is TGTGCCAGTAGTATTGCGGACAGGGGGAATTCACCCCTCCACTTT. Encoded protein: CASSIADRGNSPLHF.

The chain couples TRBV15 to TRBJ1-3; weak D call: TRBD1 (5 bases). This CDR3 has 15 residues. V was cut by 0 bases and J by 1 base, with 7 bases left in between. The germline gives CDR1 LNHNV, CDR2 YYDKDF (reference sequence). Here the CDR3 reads CATSRDPGSGNTIYF. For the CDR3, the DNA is TGTGCCACCAGCAGAGATCCAGGGTCTGGAAACACCATATATTTT.

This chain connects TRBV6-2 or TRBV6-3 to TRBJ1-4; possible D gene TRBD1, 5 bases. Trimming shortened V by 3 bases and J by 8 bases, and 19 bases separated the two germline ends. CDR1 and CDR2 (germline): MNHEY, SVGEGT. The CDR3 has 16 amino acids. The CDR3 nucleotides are TGTGCCAGCAGTTATGTCCGCGGGGAGGGACGAGAAAAACTGTTTTTT. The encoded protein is CASSYVRGEGREKLFF.

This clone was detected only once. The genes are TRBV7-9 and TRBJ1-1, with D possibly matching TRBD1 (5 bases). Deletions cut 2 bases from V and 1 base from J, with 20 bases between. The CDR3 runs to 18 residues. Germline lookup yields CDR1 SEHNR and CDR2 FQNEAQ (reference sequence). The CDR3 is CASSLHRPGRKRNTEAFF. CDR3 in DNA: TGTGCCAGCAGCTTACACCGGCCAGGGAGGAAGAGGAACACTGAAGCTTTCTTT.

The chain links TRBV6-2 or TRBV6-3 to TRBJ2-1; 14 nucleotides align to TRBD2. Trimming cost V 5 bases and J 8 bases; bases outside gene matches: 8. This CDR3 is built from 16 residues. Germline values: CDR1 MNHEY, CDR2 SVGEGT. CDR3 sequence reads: CASSTGTSGRYDEQFF. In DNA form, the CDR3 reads TGTGCCAGCAGTACCGGGACTAGCGGGAGATACGATGAGCAGTTCTTC.

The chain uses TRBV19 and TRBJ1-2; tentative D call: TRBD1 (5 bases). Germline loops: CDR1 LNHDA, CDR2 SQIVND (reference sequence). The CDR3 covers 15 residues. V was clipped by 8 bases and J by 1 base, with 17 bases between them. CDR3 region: CASSPGLGLNYGYTF. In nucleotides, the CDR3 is TGTGCCAGTTCCCCAGGGCTCGGCCTTAACTATGGCTACACCTTC.

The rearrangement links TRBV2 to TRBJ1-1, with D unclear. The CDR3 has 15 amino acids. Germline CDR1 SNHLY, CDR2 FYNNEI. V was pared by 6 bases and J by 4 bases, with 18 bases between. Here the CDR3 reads CASRGLWPLVTEAFF. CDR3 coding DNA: TGTGCCAGCAGGGGGTTATGGCCATTGGTCACTGAAGCTTTCTTT. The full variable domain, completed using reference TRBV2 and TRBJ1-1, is EPEVTQTPSHQVTQMGQEVILRCVPISNHLYFYWYRQILGQKVEFLVSFYNNEISEKSEIFDDQFSVERPDGSNFTLKIRSTKLEDSAMYFCASRGLWPLVTEAFFGQGTRLTVV.

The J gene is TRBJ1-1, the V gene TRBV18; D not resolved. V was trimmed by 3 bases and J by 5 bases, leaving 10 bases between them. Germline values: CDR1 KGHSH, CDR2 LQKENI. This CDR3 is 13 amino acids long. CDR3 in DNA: TGTGCCAGCTCACCTTCGGGTGGGACTGAAGCTTTCTTT. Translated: CASSPSGGTEAFF.

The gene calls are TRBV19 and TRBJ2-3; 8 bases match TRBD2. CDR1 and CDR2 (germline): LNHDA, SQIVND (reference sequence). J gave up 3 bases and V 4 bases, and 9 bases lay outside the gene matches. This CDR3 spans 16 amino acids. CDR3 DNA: TGTGCCAGTAGTAAGTGGGGACTAGTAAATACAGATACGCAGTATTTT. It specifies CASSKWGLVNTDTQYF.

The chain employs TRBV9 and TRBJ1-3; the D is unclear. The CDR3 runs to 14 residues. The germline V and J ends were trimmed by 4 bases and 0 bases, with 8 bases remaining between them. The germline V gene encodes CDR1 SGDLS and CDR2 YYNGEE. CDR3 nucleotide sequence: TGTGCCAGCAGCCTCCGAGTCTCTGGAAACACCATATATTTT. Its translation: CASSLRVSGNTIYF. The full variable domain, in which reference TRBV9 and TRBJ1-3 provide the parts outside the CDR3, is DSGVTQTPKHLITATGQRVTLRCSPRSGDLSVYWYQQSLDQGLQFLIQYYNGEERAKGNILERFSAQQFPDLHSELNLSSLELGDSALYFCASSLRVSGNTIYFGEGSWLTVV.

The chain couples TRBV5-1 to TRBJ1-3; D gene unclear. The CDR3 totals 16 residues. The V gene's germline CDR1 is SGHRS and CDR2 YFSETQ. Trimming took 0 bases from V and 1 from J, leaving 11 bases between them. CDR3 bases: TGCGCCAGCAGCTTGGCCCTCGGCGGATCTGGAAACACCATATATTTT. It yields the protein CASSLALGGSGNTIYF.

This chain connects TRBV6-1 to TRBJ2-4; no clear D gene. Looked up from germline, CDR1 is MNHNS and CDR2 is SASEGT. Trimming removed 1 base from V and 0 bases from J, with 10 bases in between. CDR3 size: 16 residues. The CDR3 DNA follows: TGTGCCAGCAGTGAAGAGGTGAAGCTAGCCAAAAACATTCAGTACTTC. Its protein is CASSEEVKLAKNIQYF.

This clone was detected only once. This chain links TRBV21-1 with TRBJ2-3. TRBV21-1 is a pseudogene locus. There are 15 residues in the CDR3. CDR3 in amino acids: CASSKAQTCSDTQYF. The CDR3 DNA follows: TGTGCCAGCAGCAAAGCGCAAACGTGTTCGGATACGCAGTATTTT.

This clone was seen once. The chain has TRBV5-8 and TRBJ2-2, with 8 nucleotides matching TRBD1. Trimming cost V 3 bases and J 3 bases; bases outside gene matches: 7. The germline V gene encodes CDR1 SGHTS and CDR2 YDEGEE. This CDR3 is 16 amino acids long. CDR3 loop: CASSSGDRRDTGELFF. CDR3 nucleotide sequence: TGTGCCAGCAGCTCTGGGGACAGGAGAGACACCGGGGAGCTGTTTTTT.

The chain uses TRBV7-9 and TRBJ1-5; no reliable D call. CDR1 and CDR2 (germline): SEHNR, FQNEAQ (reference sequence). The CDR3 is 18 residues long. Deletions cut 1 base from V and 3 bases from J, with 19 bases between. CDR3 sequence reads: CASSLGSTGEPVNQPQHF. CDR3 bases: TGTGCCAGCAGCTTAGGCAGTACGGGAGAGCCAGTCAATCAGCCCCAGCATTTT.

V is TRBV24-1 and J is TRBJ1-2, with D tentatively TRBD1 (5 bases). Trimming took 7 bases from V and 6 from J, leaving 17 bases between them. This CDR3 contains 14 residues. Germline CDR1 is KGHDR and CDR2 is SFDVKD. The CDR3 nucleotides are TGTGCCACCAGATCCAGGGCGGGTAGGAATGGCTACACCTTC. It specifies CATRSRAGRNGYTF.